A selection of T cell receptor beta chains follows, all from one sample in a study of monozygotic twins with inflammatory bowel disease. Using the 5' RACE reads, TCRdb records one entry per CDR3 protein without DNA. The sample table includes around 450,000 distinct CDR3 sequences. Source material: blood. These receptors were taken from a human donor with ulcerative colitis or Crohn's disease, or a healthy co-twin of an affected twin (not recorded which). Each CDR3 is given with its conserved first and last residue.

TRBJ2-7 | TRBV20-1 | CSARTGGYYEQYF
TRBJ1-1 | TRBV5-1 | CASSSTAGSTEAFF
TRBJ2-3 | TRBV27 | CASSILAGADTQYF
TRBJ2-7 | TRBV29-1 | CSVDQAGSYEQYF
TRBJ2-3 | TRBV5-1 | CASSLAGAQDTQYF
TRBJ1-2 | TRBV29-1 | CSVPRARGYTF
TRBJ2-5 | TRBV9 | CASSVRGGSSRETQYF
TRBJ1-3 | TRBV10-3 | CAISESPLNTIYF
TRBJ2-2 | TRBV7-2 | CASSLGTVGELFF
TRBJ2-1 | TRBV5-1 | CASSNRDSSYNEQFF
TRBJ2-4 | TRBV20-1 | CSATGTRENIQYF
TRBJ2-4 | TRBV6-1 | CASSPTVNRGGRAKNIQYF
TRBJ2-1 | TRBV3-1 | CASSLQADPGLAYNEQFF
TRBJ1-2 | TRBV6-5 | CASSYQGLNYGYTF
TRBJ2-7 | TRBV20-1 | CSARPLAGQGVLEQYF
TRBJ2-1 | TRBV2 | CASTPDGNEQFF
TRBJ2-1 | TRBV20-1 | CSARDRLADNEQFF
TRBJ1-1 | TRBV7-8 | CASSLGDRETEAFF
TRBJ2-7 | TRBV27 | CASGTGVYEQYF
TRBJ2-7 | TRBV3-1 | CASSLFQGASNEQYF
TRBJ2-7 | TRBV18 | CASSPGRTSAKMDPEQYF
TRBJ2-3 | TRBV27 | CASSPSVGDTQYF
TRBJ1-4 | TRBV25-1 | CASSDSTQGEKLFF
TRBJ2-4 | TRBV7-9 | CASSLGGGGGRNIQYF
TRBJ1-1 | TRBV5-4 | CASSLTGEPEAFF
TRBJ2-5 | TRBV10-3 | CAIRGTKETQYF
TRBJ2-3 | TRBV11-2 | CASRRAGLAGGTDTQYF
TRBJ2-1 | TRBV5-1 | CASSLEGSLLGNEQFF
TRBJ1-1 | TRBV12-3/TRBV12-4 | CASSLTLEAFF
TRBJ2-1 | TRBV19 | CASWNYNEQFF
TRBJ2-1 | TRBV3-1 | CASSQARRGNEQFF
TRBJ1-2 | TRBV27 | CASSLMGASGYTF
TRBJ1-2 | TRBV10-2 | CASSEQGSYGYTF
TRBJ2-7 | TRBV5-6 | CASSSIRDREYSYEQYF
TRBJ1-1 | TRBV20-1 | CSARKYTGYGVGTEAFF
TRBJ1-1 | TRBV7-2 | CASSLVAGSNTEAFF
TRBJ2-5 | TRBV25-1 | CASSDSAKPEETQYF
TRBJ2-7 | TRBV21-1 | CVSSKGTASFPLYEQYF
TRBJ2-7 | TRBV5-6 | CASSLTGPKDEQYF
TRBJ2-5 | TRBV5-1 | CASRPDDETQYF